The 5 T cell receptor beta chains below all came from one sample that was sequenced in a study of T cells in Graves' hyperthyroidism and ophthalmopathy. Template material for amplifying TCR beta CDR3 regions consisted of RNA transcripts. An initial round of RT-PCR targeting the TCR CDR3 relied on the HTBI primer set. TCRdb fed the multiplex PCR reads into MiXCR, producing one record per CDR3 protein. The sample holds about 290,000 distinct CDR3 sequences; around 16% are singletons and the top ten take around a third. What was sequenced was blood. The origin of the receptors is a man aged 25 to 40 with Graves' hyperthyroidism.

This clonotype was counted between two and nine times. The V gene is TRBV27, the J gene TRBJ1-1; D is undetermined. The germline gives CDR1 MNHEY, CDR2 SMNVEV (reference sequence). The CDR3 has 16 residues. V was cut by 7 bases and J by 2 bases, with 20 bases left in between. DNA of the CDR3: TGTGCCAGCACGTCGTCCAGGCGAACTTTTAACACTGAAGCTTTCTTT. It encodes CASTSSRRTFNTEAFF.

This clonotype was seen a handful of times. The gene calls are TRBV29-1 and TRBJ2-7; D is unresolved. The CDR3 runs to 12 residues. Germline CDR1 and CDR2: SQVTM and ANQGSEA. Trimming took off 1 base at V and 3 bases at J, with 7 bases between the two ends. CDR3: CSVEVTVYEQYF. The DNA of the CDR3 is TGCAGCGTTGAAGTTACCGTCTACGAGCAGTACTTC.

The rearrangement links TRBV19 to TRBJ2-7; D possibly corresponds to TRBD1 (5 bases). The CDR3 totals 13 residues. Germline values: CDR1 LNHDA, CDR2 SQIVND (reference sequence). V was shortened by 5 bases and J by 5 bases, with 13 bases between the two germline ends. CDR3 amino acids: CASSRWGRDEQYF. The CDR3 nucleotides read TGTGCCAGTAGTCGCTGGGGCAGGGACGAGCAGTACTTC.

This clonotype was observed a handful of times. The J gene is TRBJ2-2, the V gene TRBV5-1; D uncertain. Trimming removed 0 bases from V and 5 bases from J, with 8 bases in between. This CDR3 comprises 14 residues. CDR1 SGHRS and CDR2 YFSETQ come from the germline V gene. This CDR3 reads CASSLEGLTGELFF. The CDR3 DNA reads TGCGCCAGCAGCTTGGAAGGGCTAACCGGGGAGCTGTTTTTT. Full variable domain (remainder filled in from reference TRBV5-1 and TRBJ2-2): KAGVTQTPRYLIKTRGQQVTLSCSPISGHRSVSWYQQTPGQGLQFLFEYFSETQRNKGNFPGRFSGRQFSNSRSEMNVSTLELGDSALYLCASSLEGLTGELFFGEGSRLTVL.

The rearrangement uses TRBV3-1 and TRBJ2-2, with D possibly TRBD2 on 7 matching bases. The V end lost 0 bases, the J end lost 5 bases, and 19 bases lay between the germline ends. The CDR3 is 18 residues long. CDR1 and CDR2 from the germline V gene are LGHDT and YNNKEL (reference sequence). The CDR3 reads CASSQDRGAPHRTGELFF. CDR3 nucleotide sequence: TGTGCCAGCAGCCAAGATCGGGGGGCACCTCACAGGACCGGGGAGCTGTTTTTT.